This T cell receptor (beta chain) stems from a study of T-cell reconstitution after alpha-beta-depleted transplantation in children. A note on this clonotype: Its antigen is undetermined.

TCRbeta library construction was performed incorporating unique molecular identifiers. TCRdb re-derived calls from the PCR reads in MiXCR, one entry per CDR3 protein. Among about 980,000 distinct CDR3 sequences listed, roughly 29% were seen once. Overall study results and limits: Reportedly, only several hundred clones from non-depleted graft cells drove alpha-beta T-cell counts at about two months. Some patients owed their high day-60 TCRbeta diversity to surviving recipient T cells and thymic progenitors.

The germline gives CDR1 KGHSH, CDR2 LQKENI. V gave up 2 bases and J gave up 2 bases, with 13 bases separating them. This CDR3 is built from 16 residues. This chain connects TRBV18 to TRBJ2-4; no definite D call. The source material was PBMCs, mostly from graft donor cells, sampled 360 days after TCRalphabeta/CD19-depleted stem cell transplant. This receptor was taken from a boy under two years old who had a stem cell transplant for SCID, so the T cells may come from the graft donor. Here the CDR3 reads CASSPTGTNTKNIQYF. The CDR3 DNA follows: TGTGCCAGCTCACCAACTGGAACTAATACCAAAAACATTCAGTACTTC.